The 3 T cell receptor beta chains listed next were all sequenced from one sample in a study of beta chain features in type 1 diabetes (dated by TCRdb to 2017 to 2018). The library came from the immunoSEQ multiplex PCR assay. The High Capacity cDNA Reverse Transcription Kit was used to reverse transcribe all of the isolated RNA, meaning that expressed TCRB transcripts were what got sequenced. Here the immuneACCESS table is served through TCRdb, limited to in-frame sequences with V and J called. Missing clones are a known gap in these copies; in checked studies unresolved V genes cover under half, and the rest lacks a known reason. The sample includes almost 350,000 clones, with roughly 8% observed a single time. The top ten clones comprise approximately 0.44% of the sample. The material sequenced was central memory CD4+ T cells from blood. The receptors come from a woman between 18 and 29 years old in good health.

The V and J genes are TRBV5-4 and TRBJ2-7; TRBD2 matches 9 bases. Trimming at V came to 4 bases and at J to 3 bases, leaving 8 bases not matched to a gene. The length of the CDR3 is 15 residues. Germline-derived CDR1 and CDR2 are SGHNT and YYREEE (reference sequence). The CDR3 DNA reads as TGTGCCAGCAGCCCCGGGACTAGCAAGGTCTACGAGCAGTACTTC. Amino acid sequence: CASSPGTSKVYEQYF.

In this sample, this clone turned up a few times. The chain has TRBV28 and TRBJ2-7; 7 bases agree with TRBD1. The CDR3 has 15 residues. J lost 4 bases, V lost 6 bases, and 12 bases had no gene match. Germline CDR1 reads MDHEN; CDR2 reads SYDVKM. CDR3 loop: CASSSLKGAQYEQYF. Here the CDR3 DNA reads TGTGCCAGCAGCTCTTTAAAGGGGGCCCAATACGAGCAGTACTTC. Filled out from reference TRBV28 and TRBJ2-7, the complete variable domain reads DVKVTQSSRYLVKRTGEKVFLECVQDMDHENMFWYRQDPGLGLRLIYFSYDVKMKEKGDIPEGYSVSREKKERFSLILESASTNQTSMYLCASSSLKGAQYEQYFGPGTRLTVT.

This clone was recorded at least ten times. The chain employs TRBV11-2 and TRBJ2-7, with TRBD2 identical over 12 bases. After removal of 5 bases from V and 5 bases from J, the junction contained 13 bases not matched to a gene. The CDR3 totals 17 residues. In germline, CDR1 is SGHAT, CDR2 FQNNGV. This CDR3 reads CASSPQLAGGPGNEQYF. Written as DNA, the CDR3 is TGTGCCAGCAGCCCCCAGCTAGCGGGAGGGCCAGGGAACGAGCAGTACTTC.